The clone carrying this T cell receptor beta chain has ten or more counts. The data stem from a study of early T cells in non-severe SARS-CoV-2 infection. A single record per CDR3 protein comes from TCRdb applying MiXCR to the 5' RACE reads. The sample has about 61,000 distinct CDR3 sequences, 10% to 11% seen once. Trimming cost V 5 bases and J 6 bases, with 19 bases left between them. This CDR3 spans 15 amino acids. CDR1 and CDR2 from the germline V gene are SEHNR and FQNEAQ (reference sequence). What was sequenced was whole blood. The sequence was collected from an adult who was a healthcare worker with PCR-confirmed SARS-CoV-2 infection or an uninfected control (not recorded which). The V and J genes are TRBV7-9 and TRBJ1-2, with D perhaps matching TRBD1 (6 bases). The CDR3 region is CASSNEYREYHGYTF. Here the CDR3 DNA reads TGTGCCAGCAGCAACGAATACAGGGAATATCATGGCTACACCTTC.